This TCR beta chain was recorded in a study of monozygotic twins with inflammatory bowel disease. CDR3 length: 17 amino acids. CDR1 and CDR2 (germline): SGHAT, FQNNGV. TCRdb reprocessed the 5' RACE reads, with one entry per CDR3 protein and no DNA. The sample has nearly 45,000 distinct CDR3 sequences. The sample taken for sequencing was blood. The TCR sequence derives from a human donor with ulcerative colitis or Crohn's disease, or a healthy co-twin of an affected twin (not recorded which). The V call is TRBV11-2, the J call TRBJ2-1; with no DNA, the TCRdb D assignment of TRBD1 cannot be verified. CDR3 protein: CASSPWTGSRDNNEQFF.